What follows is one TCR beta chain and its context. The CDR3 sequence is 15 residues long. V was trimmed by 4 bases and J by 4 bases, leaving 14 bases between them. This sample was taken from a study of identical twins. TCRdb used MiXCR to reprocess the 5' RACE reads, holding one entry per CDR3 protein. The sample gives about 570,000 distinct CDR3 sequences, around a tenth of which show up once; more than 2.5% is in the top ten. Another study also made use of these data, one on yellow fever vaccine responses in identical twins.

This TCR was sampled from a young woman in good health. Sequencing was carried out using PBMCs. The chain is built from TRBV12-3 or TRBV12-4 and TRBJ2-1, with D perhaps TRBD1 or TRBD2 (5 bases each). The CDR3 here is CASSSGHEGYNEQFF. CDR3 DNA sequence: TGTGCCAGCAGTTCGGGCCATGAGGGGTACAATGAGCAGTTCTTC.